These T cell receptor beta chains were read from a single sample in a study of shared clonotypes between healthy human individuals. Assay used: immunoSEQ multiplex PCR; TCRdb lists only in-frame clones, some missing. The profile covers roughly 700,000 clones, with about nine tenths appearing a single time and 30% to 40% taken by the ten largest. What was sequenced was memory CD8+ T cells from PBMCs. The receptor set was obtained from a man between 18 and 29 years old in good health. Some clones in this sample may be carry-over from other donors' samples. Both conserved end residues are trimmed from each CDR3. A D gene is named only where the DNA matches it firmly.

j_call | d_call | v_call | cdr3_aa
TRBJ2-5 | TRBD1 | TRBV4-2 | ASSQVSRLDRGQETQY
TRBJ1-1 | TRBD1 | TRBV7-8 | ASSSATGENTEAF
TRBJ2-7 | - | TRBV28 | ASSRTATYEQY
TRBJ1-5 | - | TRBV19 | ASSSRRQGNQPQH
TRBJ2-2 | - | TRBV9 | ASSVVSDTGELF
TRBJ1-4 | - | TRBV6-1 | ASSDGGSELF
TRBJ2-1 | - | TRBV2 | ASKNPGLYNEQF
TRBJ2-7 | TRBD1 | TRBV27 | ASSLSGDSSYEQY
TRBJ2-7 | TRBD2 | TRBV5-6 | ASSSGLAGPRAEQY
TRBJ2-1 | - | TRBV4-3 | ASSQDSAYNEQF
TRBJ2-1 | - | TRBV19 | ASSIDELPQKQF
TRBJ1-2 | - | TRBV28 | ATSPGYYGYT
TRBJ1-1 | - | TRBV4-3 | ASRWGEGTEAF
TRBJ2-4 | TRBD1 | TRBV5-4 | ASTIQGDRAKNIQY
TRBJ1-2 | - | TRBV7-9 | ASERGISYGYT
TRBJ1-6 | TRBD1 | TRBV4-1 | ASTEGPGQGASPLH
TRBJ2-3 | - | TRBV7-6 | ASSSAGMGTDTQY
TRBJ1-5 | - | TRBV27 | ASSPSGRNQPQH
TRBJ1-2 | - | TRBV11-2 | ASSVPGLSYGYT
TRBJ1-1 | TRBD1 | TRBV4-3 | ASSQDPLGQGSEGTEAF
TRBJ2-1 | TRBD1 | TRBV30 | AWSDRGTGWYEQF
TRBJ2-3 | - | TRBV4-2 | ASSQGAQQDTQY
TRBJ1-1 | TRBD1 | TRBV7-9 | ASRLQGATEAF
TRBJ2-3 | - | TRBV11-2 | ASSLSYVDTDTQY
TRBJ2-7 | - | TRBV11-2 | ASSLGVGSPYEQY
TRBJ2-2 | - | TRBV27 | ASSLRAGELF
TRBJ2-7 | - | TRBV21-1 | ASSTLTGPYEQY
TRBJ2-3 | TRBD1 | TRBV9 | ASSSSDRESTDTQY
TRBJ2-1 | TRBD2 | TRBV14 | ASREGLAGSNEQF
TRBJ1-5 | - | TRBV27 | ASTPYGPASNQPQH
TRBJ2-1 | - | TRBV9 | ASTSQQGIEQF
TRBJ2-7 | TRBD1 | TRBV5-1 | ASSLGTGYSEQY
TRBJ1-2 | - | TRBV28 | ASSTRYRNYGYT
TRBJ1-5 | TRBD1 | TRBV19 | ASSPTGALNQPQH
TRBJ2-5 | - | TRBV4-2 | ASSRSGTQETQY
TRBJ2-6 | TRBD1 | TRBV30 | AWKIGDRYSGANVLT
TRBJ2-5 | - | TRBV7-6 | ASSLALRETQY
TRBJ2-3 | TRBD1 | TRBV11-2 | ASSFRRDRQFTDTQY
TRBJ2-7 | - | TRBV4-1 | ASSQRGPGPLYEQY
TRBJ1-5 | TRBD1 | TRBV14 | ASSLDRGQPQH
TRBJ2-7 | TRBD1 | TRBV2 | ASLTGASYEQY
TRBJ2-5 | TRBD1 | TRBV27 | ASSLGTGARETQY
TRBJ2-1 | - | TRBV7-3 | ASSLLPRRGGNEQF
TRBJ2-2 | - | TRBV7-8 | ASSLAGRVLTAGELF
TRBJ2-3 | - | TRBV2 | ASGTPRYGGTSTDTQY
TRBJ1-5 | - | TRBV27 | ARRDRQTNQPQH
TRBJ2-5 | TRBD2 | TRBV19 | ASSPRLAGQETQY
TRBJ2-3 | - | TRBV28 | ASSFQAPSTDTQY
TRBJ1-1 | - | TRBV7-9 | ASSLAGSGAF
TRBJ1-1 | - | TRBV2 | ASSESREPPLTGAF
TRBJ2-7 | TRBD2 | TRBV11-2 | ASSLGTSVYEQY
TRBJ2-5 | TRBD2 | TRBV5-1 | ASSKGLWGVRETQY
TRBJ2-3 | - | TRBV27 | ASSPRADTQY
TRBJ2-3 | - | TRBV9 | ASSVRGGATGTDTQY
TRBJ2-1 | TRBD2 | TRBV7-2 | ASSRAGVEQF